The present TCR beta chain was sequenced within a study of CD8 T cells in Susac syndrome. Remarks on this clonotype: As yet, its antigen is unknown.

Study-wide results and caveats: That the number of individuals in its TCR sequencing and HLA analysis was relatively small was acknowledged by the study.

Reverse transcription of about 0.45 to 1 ug RNA used random hexamers. By means of immunoSEQ multiplex PCR, TCR beta CDR3 spanning 54 Vbeta and 13 Jbeta underwent amplification. TCRdb re-called the immunoSEQ multiplex PCR reads with MiXCR, one entry per CDR3 protein. The sample yields 110,000 or so distinct CDR3 sequences, roughly 94% seen once. The CD8+ and CD4+ T cells were negatively isolated, with the TEMRA cells enriched by FACS. The clonotype originates from a human donor in good health. Material: CD4+ T cells from PBMCs.

DNA for the CDR3: TGTGCCAGCGCCCCGGGGCTGGACGGACCCCATGAGCAGTTCTTC. This sequence encodes CASAPGLDGPHEQFF. The rearrangement uses TRBV7-9 and TRBJ2-1; D could derive from TRBD1 or TRBD2 (5 bases each). CDR1 and CDR2 (germline): SEHNR, FQNEAQ (reference sequence). There are 15 residues in the CDR3. V was cut by 8 bases and J by 8 bases, with 22 bases left in between.